Listed below are T cell receptor beta chains from one sample, sequenced in a study of identical twins. TCRdb recomputed calls from the 5' RACE reads with MiXCR, one row per CDR3 protein. The table records approximately 500,000 distinct CDR3 sequences, approximately 24% of them present only once. These sequences were also reported in another study, on T cells expressing NK-cell markers.

Specimen: CD4+ T cells sorted from blood. Receptors originate from a woman aged 18-29 years in good health. Each CDR3 is given with its conserved first and last residue. D genes are given only for firm matches. Rows give clone size only sometimes, using once, few, many, or a class for an expanded clone.

j_gene: TRBJ2-7
d_gene: .
abundance: many
v_gene: TRBV20-1
CDR3nt: TGCAGTGCTAGTCCTGGGGTTATACGCGAGCAGTACTTC
CDR3aa: CSASPGVIREQYF

j_gene: TRBJ1-1
d_gene: .
abundance: .
v_gene: TRBV5-1
CDR3nt: TGCGCCAGCAGCTTGGGGGTAACTGGCTCGAACACTGAAGCTTTCTTT
CDR3aa: CASSLGVTGSNTEAFF

j_gene: TRBJ2-7
d_gene: .
abundance: .
v_gene: TRBV12-3/TRBV12-4
CDR3nt: TGTGCCAGCAGTTTGGGGCAGGGATTCGGCGAGCAGTACTTC
CDR3aa: CASSLGQGFGEQYF

j_gene: TRBJ2-3
d_gene: .
abundance: .
v_gene: TRBV6-5
CDR3nt: TGTGCCAGCAGTTACTGGAGCAGTTCCAACACAGATACGCAGTATTTT
CDR3aa: CASSYWSSSNTDTQYF

j_gene: TRBJ2-3
d_gene: .
abundance: few
v_gene: TRBV11-3
CDR3nt: TGTGCCAGCAGCTTGGGCCCTGGCGATACGCAGTATTTT
CDR3aa: CASSLGPGDTQYF

j_gene: TRBJ2-5
d_gene: .
abundance: .
v_gene: TRBV7-2
CDR3nt: TGTGCCAGCAGCCCACTGGGAGGAGAGACCCAGTACTTC
CDR3aa: CASSPLGGETQYF

j_gene: TRBJ2-2
d_gene: .
abundance: .
v_gene: TRBV20-1
CDR3nt: TGCAGTGCTAGAGATTTCCGGCGAGTTTTCACCGGGGAGCTGTTTTTT
CDR3aa: CSARDFRRVFTGELFF

j_gene: TRBJ2-4
d_gene: .
abundance: .
v_gene: TRBV30
CDR3nt: TGTGCCTGGAGTGCCCCGTTTTGGGCCAAAAACATTCAGTACTTC
CDR3aa: CAWSAPFWAKNIQYF

j_gene: TRBJ2-4
d_gene: .
abundance: few
v_gene: TRBV5-1
CDR3nt: TGCGCCAGCAGCTTGGCGGGAGCGAGCAGCATTCAGTACTTC
CDR3aa: CASSLAGASSIQYF

j_gene: TRBJ2-5
d_gene: .
abundance: .
v_gene: TRBV20-1
CDR3nt: TGCAGTGCTACGCTCCGGGAGACGGAGACCCAGTACTTC
CDR3aa: CSATLRETETQYF

j_gene: TRBJ2-5
d_gene: .
abundance: .
v_gene: TRBV5-6
CDR3nt: TGTGCCAGCAGCCCGCAGCCGAGAGAGACCCAGTACTTC
CDR3aa: CASSPQPRETQYF

j_gene: TRBJ1-6
d_gene: .
abundance: few
v_gene: TRBV20-1
CDR3nt: TGCAGTGCTAGACTGGGGGCGCATAATTCACCCCTCCACTTT
CDR3aa: CSARLGAHNSPLHF

j_gene: TRBJ2-7
d_gene: .
abundance: .
v_gene: TRBV7-9
CDR3nt: TGTGCCAGCAGCGTCAGGGGTCTCGGCGAGCAGTACTTC
CDR3aa: CASSVRGLGEQYF

j_gene: TRBJ1-2
d_gene: .
abundance: .
v_gene: TRBV12-3/TRBV12-4
CDR3nt: TGTGCCAGCATCCAAAGGGGGAGGGCTGGCTACACCTTC
CDR3aa: CASIQRGRAGYTF

j_gene: TRBJ1-6
d_gene: .
abundance: .
v_gene: TRBV5-4
CDR3nt: TGTGCCAGCAGCTTGTACCGGGAGTCACCCCTCCACTTT
CDR3aa: CASSLYRESPLHF

j_gene: TRBJ2-5
d_gene: .
abundance: .
v_gene: TRBV15
CDR3nt: TGTGCCACCAGCAGAGACAGGGGCCGTCTAGAGACCCAGTACTTC
CDR3aa: CATSRDRGRLETQYF

j_gene: TRBJ1-1
d_gene: .
abundance: .
v_gene: TRBV6-5
CDR3nt: TGTGCCAGCAGTTACCCCGGACGAGAAGCTTTCTTT
CDR3aa: CASSYPGREAFF

j_gene: TRBJ2-1
d_gene: .
abundance: few
v_gene: TRBV19
CDR3nt: TGTGCCAGTAGTATCCCGGGTAGGGGGAGGCCCCTCTCCTACAATGAGCAGTTCTTC
CDR3aa: CASSIPGRGRPLSYNEQFF

j_gene: TRBJ2-5
d_gene: .
abundance: few
v_gene: TRBV12-3/TRBV12-4
CDR3nt: TGTGCCAGCGCGAGAGAGACCCAGTACTTC
CDR3aa: CASARETQYF

j_gene: TRBJ1-1
d_gene: .
abundance: few
v_gene: TRBV20-1
CDR3nt: TGCAGTGCTGGCCGACAGACGAACACTGAAGCTTTCTTT
CDR3aa: CSAGRQTNTEAFF

j_gene: TRBJ2-2
d_gene: .
abundance: .
v_gene: TRBV5-1
CDR3nt: TGCGCCAGCAGCTTGGTTGGGGGATCCGGGGAGCTGTTTTTT
CDR3aa: CASSLVGGSGELFF

j_gene: TRBJ2-5
d_gene: .
abundance: .
v_gene: TRBV10-3
CDR3nt: TGTGCCATCAGTGTAGGGGAGACCCAGTACTTC
CDR3aa: CAISVGETQYF

j_gene: TRBJ2-1
d_gene: TRBD1
abundance: .
v_gene: TRBV7-2
CDR3nt: TGTGCCAGCCGGGACAGCCCCTACAATGAGCAGTTCTTC
CDR3aa: CASRDSPYNEQFF

j_gene: TRBJ1-2
d_gene: .
abundance: few
v_gene: TRBV2
CDR3nt: TGTGCCAGCAGTGAAGCGCGGGCTGCTCACTATGGCTACACCTTC
CDR3aa: CASSEARAAHYGYTF

j_gene: TRBJ2-7
d_gene: .
abundance: few
v_gene: TRBV5-1
CDR3nt: TGCGCCAGCAGCGCAAGTGTCTACGAGCAGTACTTC
CDR3aa: CASSASVYEQYF

j_gene: TRBJ2-3
d_gene: TRBD2
abundance: .
v_gene: TRBV9
CDR3nt: TGTGCCAGCAGCGTAGAGGGACTAGCGGGCCCAGATACGCAGTATTTT
CDR3aa: CASSVEGLAGPDTQYF

j_gene: TRBJ1-3
d_gene: .
abundance: few
v_gene: TRBV20-1
CDR3nt: TGCAGTGCGCTAACGGGGGCTGGAAACACCATATATTTT
CDR3aa: CSALTGAGNTIYF

j_gene: TRBJ2-7
d_gene: .
abundance: few
v_gene: TRBV6-1
CDR3nt: TGTGCCAGCACTCAGGGCTACGAGCAGTACTTC
CDR3aa: CASTQGYEQYF

j_gene: TRBJ2-1
d_gene: .
abundance: few
v_gene: TRBV5-1
CDR3nt: TGCGCCAGCAGCTTTCAGCCCAATGAGCAGTTCTTC
CDR3aa: CASSFQPNEQFF

j_gene: TRBJ1-2
d_gene: .
abundance: few
v_gene: TRBV10-3
CDR3nt: TGTGCCATCAGTGAGCCTGGACTGACCTATGGCTACACCTTC
CDR3aa: CAISEPGLTYGYTF